These 14 T cell receptor beta chains were sequenced from one sample in a study of T cells in Graves' hyperthyroidism and ophthalmopathy. TCR beta CDR3 regions were amplified from RNA transcripts. HTBI primers were used for first-round RT-PCR of the TCR CDR3. Via MiXCR, TCRdb re-called the multiplex PCR reads, giving one row per CDR3 protein. The data contain hundreds of thousands of distinct CDR3 sequences, 20% to 25% of them seen just once; the ten biggest clones take up about half. The material sequenced was blood. These receptors were collected from a woman aged 70-85 years with Graves' ophthalmopathy.

This clonotype has only a few counts. V usage is TRBV2 and J usage is TRBJ1-4; 10 bases fit TRBD1. The V gene's germline CDR1 is SNHLY and CDR2 FYNNEI. The ends lost 9 bases at V and 10 bases at J; junction bases unmatched: 8. The CDR3 consists of 13 residues. CDR3 region: CARQDRGPGKLFF. In nucleotides, the CDR3 is TGTGCCAGACAAGACAGGGGGCCCGGAAAACTGTTTTTT.

The V call is TRBV6-2 or TRBV6-3, the J call TRBJ2-4; 7 nucleotides match TRBD1. Germline CDR1 MNHEY, CDR2 SVGEGT. The CDR3 sequence is 16 residues long. V lost 4 bases to trimming and J lost 1 base; unmatched junction nucleotides: 7. The CDR3 spells CASSFLQGSAKNIQYF. As DNA, the CDR3 is TGTGCCAGCAGTTTCCTACAGGGGTCGGCCAAAAACATTCAGTACTTC.

As for this clonotype: A much larger clone is a single base away; this may be a read error. The chain links TRBV2 to TRBJ2-1, with D possibly being TRBD1 or TRBD2 (5 bases each). The germline V gene encodes CDR1 SNHLY and CDR2 FYNNEI. There are 12 residues in the CDR3. CDR3 region: CASRVGQGEQCF. As DNA, the CDR3 is TGTGCCAGCAGGGTGGGGCAGGGAGAGCAGTGCTTC.

This clonotype has only a few counts. In DNA, the CDR3 is TGTGCCAGCAGCCAAGCGTTTGGTCAGCCCCAGCATTTT. Its protein is CASSQAFGQPQHF. The rearrangement joins TRBV7-9 to TRBJ1-5; D not certain. Per germline, CDR1 SEHNR and CDR2 FQNEAQ (reference sequence). This CDR3 contains 13 residues. V lost 5 bases and J 6 bases, leaving 11 bases between the germline ends.

The chain combines TRBV5-6 with TRBJ2-2; TRBD2 matches at 7 bases. Germline CDR1 is SGHDT and CDR2 is YYEEEE. This CDR3 has 16 amino acids. V lost 1 base and J lost 4; bases outside the gene matches: 7. The CDR3 sequence: CASSLTAGARTGELFF. The DNA for the CDR3 is TGTGCCAGCAGCTTGACCGCGGGAGCTCGCACCGGGGAGCTGTTTTTT.

This clonotype came up a few times. This rearrangement joins TRBV20-1 to TRBJ2-2, with 8 bases matching TRBD2. This CDR3 has 14 residues. J was trimmed by 4 bases and V by 5 bases; bases with no gene match: 6. CDR1 and CDR2 (germline): DFQATT, SNEGSKA (reference sequence). DNA for the CDR3: TGCAGTGCTCCCCGAAGCGGGAGCACCGGGGAGCTGTTTTTT. It specifies CSAPRSGSTGELFF.

This clonotype was seen a handful of times. The J gene is TRBJ1-2, the V gene TRBV10-2; D is unclear. Per germline, CDR1 WSHSY and CDR2 SAAADI. CDR3 length equals 19 residues. Trimming stripped 0 bases from V and 0 bases from J, with 20 bases between. Written as DNA, the CDR3 is TGCGCCAGCAGTGAGTCCGGAGGACGTCCGCCCTTAGCTAACTATGGCTACACCTTC. Translation gives CASSESGGRPPLANYGYTF.

This clonotype appeared a few times. The CDR3 is CASSPPFEAVPGEQYF. The DNA for the CDR3 is TGTGCCAGCAGCCCCCCCTTCGAAGCGGTGCCGGGCGAGCAGTACTTC. The chain carries TRBV5-5 and TRBJ2-7, with D possibly being TRBD2 (5 bases). The V gene lost 4 bases and the J gene lost 6 bases, with 23 bases spanning the gap. The CDR3 sequence is 16 residues long. The germline V gene has CDR1 SGHKS and CDR2 YYEKEE (reference sequence).

V gene TRBV3-1 combines with J gene TRBJ2-1; 9 bases are shared with TRBD2. Near its end, the DNA agrees better with TRBJ2-7, so the J call may be wrong. The V gene's germline CDR1 is LGHDT and CDR2 YNNKEL (reference sequence). The CDR3 has 16 amino acids. CDR3 nucleotide sequence: TGTGCCAGCAGCACACCGGGACTAGCAAATAAAAATGAGCAGTACTTC. Protein product: CASSTPGLANKNEQYF.

There are a few counts of this clonotype. The chain recombines TRBV19 with TRBJ1-2; maybe TRBD1 (5 bases). The CDR3 runs to 13 residues. Trimming took off 10 bases at V and 4 bases at J, with 16 bases between the two ends. CDR1 and CDR2 from the germline V gene are LNHDA and SQIVND (reference sequence). CDR3 bases: TGTGCCACTTCACGGGACGGACCCTATGGCTACACCTTC. It translates to CATSRDGPYGYTF.

This clonotype has a single count. A much larger clone sits a single nucleotide away, making a read error possible. The chain couples TRBV2 to TRBJ2-7, with D tentatively TRBD1 (6 bases). The CDR3 has 13 amino acids. V dropped 2 bases and J dropped 5 bases, with 10 bases sitting between them. The germline V gene has CDR1 SNHLY and CDR2 FYNNEI. CDR3 amino acids: CASSETGCHEQYF. The CDR3 DNA reads as TGTGCCAGCAGTGAAACAGGGTGCCACGAGCAGTACTTC.

This chain uses TRBV19 with TRBJ1-5; D unclear. The CDR3 sequence is 13 residues long. Germline V gene sequence: CDR1 LNHDA, CDR2 SQIVND (reference sequence). V lost 4 bases and J 2 bases, leaving 6 bases between the germline ends. The CDR3 sequence: CASSRMGNQPQHF. CDR3 nucleotide sequence: TGTGCCAGTAGTAGGATGGGCAATCAGCCCCAGCATTTT.

The rearrangement links TRBV5-6 to TRBJ2-3; TRBD2 agrees at 15 bases. V was clipped by 3 bases and J by 2 bases; unmatched bases: 10. The CDR3 loop spans 19 amino acids. Per the germline V gene, CDR1 is SGHDT and CDR2 is YYEEEE. CDR3 residues: CASSYRTSGRASLTDTQYF. As DNA, the CDR3 is TGTGCCAGCAGCTACAGGACTAGCGGGAGGGCCTCCCTCACAGATACGCAGTATTTT.

This clonotype was seen more than once but under ten times. The CDR3 DNA follows: TGTGCCAGCAGCTTTGAGAGGGACTATGGCTACACCTTC. It yields the protein CASSFERDYGYTF. This chain links TRBV5-8 with TRBJ1-2; D not resolved. Deletions cut 2 bases from V and 3 bases from J, with 8 bases between. Germline V gene lookup returns CDR1 SGHTS and CDR2 YDEGEE. This CDR3 spans 13 amino acids. Using reference TRBV5-8 and TRBJ1-2 for the parts outside the CDR3, the full variable domain is EAGVTQSPTHLIKTRGQQATLRCSPISGHTSVYWYQQALGLGLQFLLWYDEGEERNRGNFPPRFSGRQFPNYSSELNVNALELEDSALYLCASSFERDYGYTFGSGTRLTVV.